Sequencing of this T cell receptor (beta chain) was carried out in a study of identical twins. General observations from the study: Cord blood beta clonotypes that were abundant carried fewer insertions, and memory repertoires showed no such trend. Out-of-frame alpha sequences common to twins exhibited a surplus of low generation probability. Twin sharing of out-of-frame TCR alpha was underestimated by models in monozygotic pairs.

On this clonotype: Its antigen is unidentified.

One entry per CDR3 protein, called by TCRdb with MiXCR from the 5' RACE reads. The sample contains some 900,000 distinct CDR3 sequences, 9% to 15% of which appear only once. This sample also appeared in a second study, on yellow fever vaccine responses in identical twins. That paper adds: A vaccine T cell response that seemed partly convergent and partly personalized was reported in twins.

The sequence was collected from a woman younger than 35 in good health. Material for sequencing was PBMCs.

As DNA, the CDR3 is TGCAGTGCTAGAGATCAGGGCAGGCCCAATCAGCCCCAGCATTTT. Translated: CSARDQGRPNQPQHF. The V and J genes are TRBV20-1 and TRBJ1-5, with D possibly TRBD1 on 5 matching bases. CDR1 DFQATT and CDR2 SNEGSKA come from the germline V gene (reference sequence). The CDR3 has 15 residues. V lost 0 bases and J lost 3, with 12 bases in between.